The rows below give T cell receptor beta chains drawn from one sample of a study of shared clonotypes between healthy human individuals. The table came from immunoSEQ multiplex PCR; TCRdb's copy has only in-frame clones and leaves some out. Of 2 million to 2.5 million clones in the sample, about 94% were seen once. The sample consisted of naive CD4+ T cells sorted from blood. The receptor source for this set is a man aged 18 to 35 in good health. CDR3s include the opening cysteine and the closing phenylalanine or tryptophan. A D gene is named only where the DNA matches it firmly. Clone size, where shown, is once, few, many, or a class for clones that have expanded.

TRBJ2-7 TRBD1 TRBV6-1 - TGTGCCAGCAGTGAAACCTCGGGGACAGGGAGAATCTACGAGCAGTACTTC CASSETSGTGRIYEQYF
TRBJ2-7 - TRBV6-5 - TGTGCCAGCAGCCTTCTTCTGGGCTACGAGCAGTACTTC CASSLLLGYEQYF
TRBJ2-3 TRBD1 TRBV28 - TGTGCCAGCAGTTCACGACAGGGGCCAGATACGCAGTATTTT CASSSRQGPDTQYF
TRBJ2-4 - TRBV4-1 - TGCGCCAGCAGCCAGTTTCCCAGCTACCTAGCCAAAAACATTCAGTACTTC CASSQFPSYLAKNIQYF
TRBJ1-4 TRBD1 TRBV2 - TGTGCCAGCAGCGCGACAGGGGGAGGCGAAAAACTGTTTTTT CASSATGGGEKLFF
TRBJ2-3 TRBD2 TRBV10-3 - TGTGCCATCAGTGAGTCGTTCGGGGAGGGTCGATTCACAGATACGCAGTATTTT CAISESFGEGRFTDTQYF
TRBJ2-7 - TRBV13 - TGTGCCAGCAGCTTAGGACCGCGGGACGCCTACGAGCAGTACTTC CASSLGPRDAYEQYF
TRBJ2-7 - TRBV28 - TGTGCCAGCAGTTTAGTGGCCAGAGGCTTAAACGAGCAGTACTTC CASSLVARGLNEQYF
TRBJ2-2 - TRBV5-4 - TGTGCCAGCAGCCGCGACAGCGCGAACACCGGGGAGCTGTTTTTT CASSRDSANTGELFF
TRBJ2-7 TRBD2 TRBV5-1 - TGCGCCAGCAGAGCTAGCGGGACGTCGCACGAGCAGTACTTC CASRASGTSHEQYF
TRBJ1-6 TRBD1 TRBV4-1 - TGCGCCAGCAGCCGGGACAGTACTAATTCACCCCTCCACTTT CASSRDSTNSPLHF
TRBJ1-5 - TRBV2 - TGTGCCAGCAGTGAGGGGGGGGGCAATCAGCCCCAGCATTTT CASSEGGGNQPQHF
TRBJ2-1 TRBD1 TRBV18 - TGTGCCAGCTCACCGCGGGGACAGGGATCCCCCTACAATGAGCAGTTCTTC CASSPRGQGSPYNEQFF
TRBJ2-2 - TRBV5-4 - TGTGCCAGCAGCTTGGCGGGAGTTAACACCGGGGAGCTGTTTTTT CASSLAGVNTGELFF
TRBJ1-4 - TRBV12-5 - TGTGCTAGTGGTTTGGTAACGGGGGCTGGGGAAAAACTGTTTTTT CASGLVTGAGEKLFF
TRBJ2-7 - TRBV25-1 - TGTGCCAGCAGTGAATCTCCCGGGGTTGGGCAGTACTTC CASSESPGVGQYF
TRBJ2-7 - TRBV7-8 - TGTGCCAGCAGCAGAAGGGACTCCGGGCCGGAGCAGTACTTC CASSRRDSGPEQYF
TRBJ2-3 TRBD2 TRBV28 - TGTGCCAGCATGGGGGGAGGGCCAAATACGCAGTATTTT CASMGGGPNTQYF
TRBJ2-4 - TRBV9 once TGTGCCAGCAGCACTCTAGGTGGGTCGTCGGGGGCCGACATTCAGTACTTC CASSTLGGSSGADIQYF
TRBJ2-3 - TRBV18 - TGTGCCAGCTCACCACAGGAAGATACGCAGTATTTT CASSPQEDTQYF
TRBJ2-3 - TRBV19 - TGTGCCAGTAGTGGAACGGGGGGACACACAGATACGCAGTATTTT CASSGTGGHTDTQYF
TRBJ2-7 - TRBV25-1 - TGTGCCAGCAGTGAATCACAGGCTAATTCCGAGCAGTACTTC CASSESQANSEQYF
TRBJ2-5 TRBD2 TRBV5-4 - TGTGCCAGCAGCCCCTCGGGGAGGGTGGAAGAGACCCAGTACTTC CASSPSGRVEETQYF
TRBJ1-1 - TRBV7-8 - TGTGCCAGCAGCATTGGGGATAACACTGAAGCTTTCTTT CASSIGDNTEAFF